These 20 T cell receptor beta chains were sequenced from one sample in a study of cytomegalovirus exposure and HLA in healthy donors. Measured with immunoSEQ multiplex PCR; TCRdb has only the in-frame clones, and not every one. The table has roughly 120,000 clones, around 94% seen once. Sample: PBMCs. The receptors originated from a woman between 18 and 30 years old in good health and CMV-seronegative.

The genes are TRBV6-1 and TRBJ2-2; TRBD2 matches 9 bases. The CDR3 is 15 residues long. V lost 8 bases, J lost 6 bases, and 10 bases stayed unmatched. CDR1 and CDR2 (germline): MNHNS, SASEGT. The CDR3 region is CASHGLGGRAGELFF. In nucleotides, the CDR3 is TGTGCCAGCCACGGGCTAGGCGGGAGGGCCGGGGAGCTGTTTTTT.

The chain uses TRBV5-5 and TRBJ1-1; D is possibly TRBD1 (6 bases). V lost 0 bases to trimming and J lost 4 bases, with 16 bases between them. Germline V CDR1 and CDR2: SGHKS, YYEKEE (reference sequence). The CDR3 extends over 16 amino acids. CDR3 loop: CASSLEQGLSSTEAFF. The CDR3 region has the DNA TGTGCCAGCAGCTTGGAGCAGGGGCTTTCCAGCACTGAAGCTTTCTTT.

This clone appeared once. The V gene is TRBV9, the J gene TRBJ2-1, with a tentative D call TRBD2 (5 bases). Per the germline V gene, CDR1 is SGDLS and CDR2 is YYNGEE. The CDR3 runs 17 residues. The V and J ends lost 2 bases and 0 bases respectively, with 15 bases between them. CDR3: CASSVGSGTVSYNEQFF. The CDR3 region has the DNA TGTGCCAGCAGCGTGGGGTCGGGAACTGTCTCCTACAATGAGCAGTTCTTC.

The chain employs TRBV5-1 and TRBJ2-1; 9 bases fit TRBD1. From germline, CDR1 is SGHRS and CDR2 YFSETQ. The CDR3 runs 15 residues. V dropped 4 bases and J dropped 8; count of bases not matched to a gene: 10. The CDR3 spells CASSGGQGIRDEQFF. Written as DNA, the CDR3 is TGCGCCAGCAGCGGGGGACAGGGAATTCGCGATGAGCAGTTCTTC.

The rearrangement uses TRBV27 and TRBJ2-5; 7 bases map to TRBD2. Unmatched junction bases numbered 3, after V lost 1 base and J lost 4 bases. Germline V gene sequence: CDR1 MNHEY, CDR2 SMNVEV (reference sequence). The CDR3 loop spans 14 amino acids. The DNA of the CDR3 is TGTGCCAGCAGTTTATTGGGGGAGGGAGAGACCCAGTACTTC. As protein: CASSLLGEGETQYF.

The chain links TRBV5-6 to TRBJ2-5; TRBD1 agrees at 11 bases. The trim removed 4 bases at V and 1 base at J, leaving 12 bases unmatched. Germline CDR1 SGHDT, CDR2 YYEEEE. The CDR3 sequence is 18 residues long. The CDR3 loop reads CASSKGQGALNLQETQYF. Here the CDR3 DNA reads TGTGCCAGCAGCAAAGGACAGGGGGCTCTAAACCTCCAAGAGACCCAGTACTTC.

The gene calls are TRBV7-9 and TRBJ1-1; a possible D gene is TRBD1 (6 bases). Trimming took 7 bases from V and 6 from J, leaving 15 bases between them. The CDR3 runs to 13 residues. Germline CDR1 is SEHNR and CDR2 is FQNEAQ (reference sequence). The CDR3: CASIPGEIAEAFF. The CDR3 nucleotides are TGTGCCAGCATTCCAGGGGAGATCGCTGAAGCTTTCTTT.

The V call is TRBV21-1, the J call TRBJ2-4; the table names TRBD2, a call not compared with the DNA. TRBV21-1 is a pseudogene locus. This CDR3 has 15 residues. The CDR3 protein is CASSKERESKNIQYF. As DNA, the CDR3 is TGTGCCAGCAGCAAAGAGCGGGAGTCCAAAAACATTCAGTACTTC.

The V call is TRBV28, the J call TRBJ2-2; weak D call: TRBD2 (6 bases). CDR3 size: 14 residues. Looked up from germline, CDR1 is MDHEN and CDR2 is SYDVKM. V was shortened by 5 bases and J by 5 bases, with 12 bases between the two germline ends. CDR3 DNA: TGTGCCAGCAGTCTCGGCCGGGGGACCGGGGAGCTGTTTTTT. It translates to CASSLGRGTGELFF.

This sequence joins TRBV28 and TRBJ1-5; 8 bases line up with TRBD1. CDR3 size: 15 residues. V dropped 4 bases and J dropped 5; count of bases not matched to a gene: 7. Germline V gene data show CDR1 as MDHEN and CDR2 as SYDVKM. CDR3 sequence (DNA): TGTGCCAGCAGTTATCGACAGGGGTCCTATCAGCCCCAGCATTTT. Its protein product is CASSYRQGSYQPQHF.

The rearrangement joins TRBV6-1 to TRBJ1-3; D ambiguous. The CDR3 consists of 15 residues. Trimming took 4 bases from V and 0 from J, leaving 10 bases between them. CDR1 and CDR2 (germline): MNHNS, SASEGT. The DNA of the CDR3 is TGTGCCAGCAGTGCGGTACGGTCCTCTGGAAACACCATATATTTT. Residues: CASSAVRSSGNTIYF.

The chain couples TRBV27 to TRBJ1-4, with 10 bases lining up with TRBD1. Germline values: CDR1 MNHEY, CDR2 SMNVEV (reference sequence). The CDR3 length is 15 residues. J gave up 8 bases and V 1 base, and 4 bases lay outside the gene matches. The CDR3 here is CASSLWSGQGEKLFF. The CDR3 bases are TGTGCCAGCAGTTTATGGTCGGGACAGGGGGAAAAACTGTTTTTT. The full variable domain, with the rest looked up from reference TRBV27 and TRBJ1-4, is EAQVTQNPRYLITVTGKKLTVTCSQNMNHEYMSWYRQDPGLGLRQIYYSMNVEVTDKGDVPEGYKVSRKEKRNFPLILESPSPNQTSLYFCASSLWSGQGEKLFFGSGTQLSVL.

This clone was observed once. The V gene is TRBV2, the J gene TRBJ2-4; weak D call: TRBD2 (5 bases). The CDR3 is 14 amino acids. The germline V gene has CDR1 SNHLY and CDR2 FYNNEI. The V end was cut by 4 bases, the J end by 0 bases, with 7 bases between. Written as DNA, the CDR3 is TGTGCCAGCAGTGGCGGACTAGCCAAAAACATTCAGTACTTC. Translation gives CASSGGLAKNIQYF.

The chain couples TRBV5-1 to TRBJ2-3; D perhaps matches TRBD2 (6 bases). Per germline, CDR1 SGHRS and CDR2 YFSETQ. The CDR3 sequence is 16 residues long. V lost 0 bases, J lost 2 bases, and 13 bases lay in between. The CDR3 loop is CASSLEPGLTTDTQYF. CDR3 sequence (DNA): TGCGCCAGCAGCTTGGAACCCGGACTAACCACAGATACGCAGTATTTT.

This clone was counted a few times. CDR3 in DNA: TGTGCCAGCAGCCCTAGCGGGTCCTACAATGAGCAGTTCTTC. Encoded protein: CASSPSGSYNEQFF. This chain uses TRBV7-9 with TRBJ2-1; 8 bases are a match to TRBD2. Germline V CDR1 and CDR2: SEHNR, FQNEAQ (reference sequence). V shed 5 bases and J 1 base; nucleotides not matched to a gene: 1. The CDR3 has 14 residues.

The sample holds one count of this clone. The chain links TRBV19 to TRBJ2-7, with D possibly TRBD2 on 7 matching bases. This CDR3 is 14 amino acids long. V lost 8 bases, J lost 2 bases, and 16 bases lay in between. CDR1 and CDR2 (germline): LNHDA, SQIVND (reference sequence). The DNA for the CDR3 is TGTGCCAGTGCAAGCGGGGACACAACCTACGAGCAGTACTTC. Translated: CASASGDTTYEQYF.

The chain uses TRBV18 and TRBJ2-7; the D is unclear. The CDR3 length is 14 residues. Trimming left V 3 bases short and J 5 bases short, with 14 bases between. Germline V gives CDR1 KGHSH, CDR2 LQKENI. The CDR3 bases are TGTGCCAGCTCACCTCCAGGTGCCAGGAACGAGCAGTACTTC. Amino acids: CASSPPGARNEQYF.

The V gene is TRBV9, the J gene TRBJ1-1; a weak D match, TRBD1 (5 bases). The CDR3 sequence is 16 residues long. Germline assignment: CDR1 SGDLS and CDR2 YYNGEE. V gave up 4 bases and J gave up 0 bases, with 16 bases separating them. In DNA form, the CDR3 reads TGTGCCAGCAGCCGATCAGGGAACGGAGTGAACACTGAAGCTTTCTTT. It yields the protein CASSRSGNGVNTEAFF.

This rearrangement joins TRBV13 to TRBJ2-4; D is perhaps TRBD1 (6 bases). The CDR3 contains 18 residues. Germline-derived CDR1 and CDR2 are PRHDT and FYEKMQ (reference sequence). The V end lost 4 bases, the J end lost 6 bases, and 25 bases lay between the germline ends. Here the CDR3 reads CASSSKPRRGGSGNIQYF. The CDR3 DNA sequence: TGTGCCAGCAGCTCCAAACCCCGACGTGGGGGCTCTGGAAACATTCAGTACTTC.

The chain combines TRBV7-9 with TRBJ1-1; D is possibly TRBD1 (5 bases). V was trimmed by 4 bases and J by 6 bases, leaving 12 bases between them. From germline, CDR1 is SEHNR and CDR2 FQNEAQ (reference sequence). CDR3 size: 13 residues. CDR3 loop: CASSSSRVPEAFF. In nucleotides, the CDR3 is TGTGCCAGCAGCTCGTCCAGGGTGCCTGAAGCTTTCTTT. The full variable domain, in which reference TRBV7-9 and TRBJ1-1 provide the parts outside the CDR3, is DTGVSQNPRHKITKRGQNVTFRCDPISEHNRLYWYRQTLGQGPEFLTYFQNEAQLEKSRLLSDRFSAERPKGSFSTLEIQRTEQGDSAMYLCASSSSRVPEAFFGQGTRLTVV.